These 15 T cell receptor beta chains came from one sample sequenced in a study of neurological immune-mediated disorders. Time point defined: longitudinal time-point 1 (baseline). One entry per CDR3 protein results from TCRdb running MiXCR on the 5' RACE reads. The profile shows some 60,000 distinct CDR3 sequences, about 10% of them singletons. Sample: PBMCs. The source of these receptors is a male donor with HTLV-1-associated myelopathy (HAM/TSP).

This clonotype was found many times. The chain links TRBV6-5 to TRBJ1-6; TRBD1 matches 10 bases. Germline lookup yields CDR1 MNHEY and CDR2 SVGAGI. The trim removed 0 bases at V and 0 bases at J, leaving 8 bases unmatched. There are 20 residues in the CDR3. The CDR3 spells CASSYSNPGQGSSYNSPLHF. In DNA form, the CDR3 reads TGTGCCAGCAGTTACTCGAACCCGGGACAGGGGAGCTCCTATAATTCACCCCTCCACTTT.

A remark on this clonotype: This clone may be a read error of a much larger clone one base away. This chain links TRBV6-1 with TRBJ2-5, with TRBD2 matching 9 bases. This CDR3 has 15 amino acids. Germline CDR1 reads MNHNS; CDR2 reads SASEGT. Losses at the gene ends were 3 bases for V and 5 bases for J; bases not matched to a gene: 7. The CDR3 here is CASSDQRGDGETQYF. The CDR3 bases are TGTGCCAGCAGTGACCAGCGGGGGGACGGTGAGACCCAGTACTTC.

A remark on this clonotype: Sequence at one end of the junction differs from germline and may be a read error. The chain carries TRBV20-1 and TRBJ2-7; D ambiguous. The CDR3 has 11 amino acids. Per germline, CDR1 DFQATT and CDR2 SNEGSKA (reference sequence). CDR3 sequence reads: CSANVSDEQYF. For the CDR3, the DNA is TGCAGTGCTAATGTCTCCGACGAGCAGTACTTC.

This chain connects TRBV20-1 to TRBJ2-7, with 8 bases that match TRBD2. The germline V gene has CDR1 DFQATT and CDR2 SNEGSKA (reference sequence). The ends lost 8 bases at V and 4 bases at J; junction bases unmatched: 13. This CDR3 has 14 residues. The CDR3 nucleotides read TGCAGTAGGGCGGGGGGCGGAGCGGGATACGAGCAGTACTTC. Translating it yields CSRAGGGAGYEQYF.

In its sample, this clonotype was seen many times. CDR3 in amino acids: CASSFNGPNQPQHF. The CDR3 region has the DNA TGTGCCAGCAGTTTCAACGGACCGAATCAGCCCCAGCATTTT. V gene TRBV28 combines with J gene TRBJ1-5; D gene uncertain. The germline CDR1 and CDR2 sequences are MDHEN and SYDVKM. The CDR3 spans 14 residues. The germline V and J ends were trimmed by 3 bases and 4 bases, with 10 bases remaining between them.

This clonotype was seen repeatedly, ten times or more. This chain uses TRBV27 with TRBJ2-3, with TRBD1 identical over 11 bases. The CDR3 is made up of 17 amino acids. The V gene end was trimmed by 1 base and the J gene end by 5 bases; junction bases not matched to a gene: 8. Per the germline V gene, CDR1 is MNHEY and CDR2 is SMNVEV (reference sequence). The CDR3 DNA is TGTGCCAGCAGTTTATTTGGACAGGGGGCCGACCGAGATACGCAGTATTTT. Amino acids: CASSLFGQGADRDTQYF.

This clonotype came up many times. J is TRBJ2-1 and V is TRBV29-1, with 11 positions matching TRBD1. Losses at the gene ends were 6 bases for V and 4 bases for J; bases not matched to a gene: 8. The CDR3 runs to 15 residues. Germline assignment: CDR1 SQVTM and CDR2 ANQGSEA. The CDR3 DNA sequence: TGCAGCGTGGAATCTCGGGACAGGGGGTACAATGAGCAGTTCTTC. Translated, it gives CSVESRDRGYNEQFF.

This clonotype appeared many times. This sequence joins TRBV20-1 and TRBJ2-1; TRBD1 matches 8 bases. After removal of 5 bases from V and 2 bases from J, the junction contained 8 bases not matched to a gene. CDR1 is DFQATT and CDR2 is SNEGSKA in the germline V gene (reference sequence). This CDR3 spans 15 amino acids. CDR3 nucleotide sequence: TGCAGTGCTGCCAGCCCGGGACAGGCCTACAATGAGCAGTTCTTC. Its protein product is CSAASPGQAYNEQFF.

In its sample, this clonotype was seen a few times. V gene TRBV20-1 combines with J gene TRBJ1-1, with D maybe TRBD1 (6 bases). The V gene's germline CDR1 is DFQATT and CDR2 SNEGSKA (reference sequence). The CDR3 is 14 residues long. Trimming took off 6 bases at V and 0 bases at J, with 14 bases between the two ends. This CDR3 reads CSARGPQVNTEAFF. The CDR3 region has the DNA TGCAGTGCCAGGGGCCCACAGGTGAACACTGAAGCTTTCTTT.

This clonotype was picked up many times. This chain connects TRBV10-3 to TRBJ2-5; D possibly corresponds to TRBD2 (7 bases). The CDR3 has 12 residues. Trimming cost V 11 bases and J 3 bases, with 13 bases left between them. Per the germline V gene, CDR1 is ENHRY and CDR2 is SYGVKD. The CDR3 spells CASGGSEETQYF. The CDR3 region has the DNA TGTGCCTCGGGGGGCAGTGAAGAGACCCAGTACTTC.

This clonotype was observed a few times. The V call is TRBV6-5, the J call TRBJ1-1; the match to TRBD1 covers 9 bases. The V gene end was trimmed by 7 bases and the J gene end by 6 bases; junction bases not matched to a gene: 12. Per the germline V gene, CDR1 is MNHEY and CDR2 is SVGAGI. The CDR3 is 15 residues long. The CDR3: CASTKPGQGFSEAFF. CDR3 DNA sequence: TGTGCCAGCACTAAACCCGGACAGGGGTTCTCTGAAGCTTTCTTT.

The chain employs TRBV5-1 and TRBJ1-2; the match to TRBD1 covers 9 bases. V lost 0 bases to trimming and J lost 6 bases; unmatched junction nucleotides: 6. The germline V gene encodes CDR1 SGHRS and CDR2 YFSETQ. The CDR3 spans 15 residues. The CDR3: CASSLEGQGWDGYTF. CDR3 DNA sequence: TGCGCCAGCAGCTTGGAAGGACAGGGGTGGGATGGCTACACCTTC.

This clonotype was seen ten or more times. CDR3: CASSFSPDTQYF. CDR3 coding DNA: TGTGCCAGCAGCTTTAGTCCTGATACGCAGTATTTT. V gene TRBV5-5 combines with J gene TRBJ2-3; the D is unclear. V was clipped by 2 bases and J by 6 bases, with 7 bases between them. The CDR3 is made up of 12 amino acids. Germline CDR1 reads SGHKS; CDR2 reads YYEKEE (reference sequence).

The table lists this clonotype with many counts. The chain couples TRBV5-1 to TRBJ2-7, with a possible D match to TRBD1 (6 bases). The germline gives CDR1 SGHRS, CDR2 YFSETQ. The CDR3 covers 13 residues. The V end lost 0 bases, the J end lost 6 bases, and 10 bases lay between the germline ends. CDR3 DNA sequence: TGCGCCAGCAGCTTGGCCGGGACAATCGAGCAGTACTTC. Protein: CASSLAGTIEQYF.

This clonotype was detected many times. The rearrangement links TRBV5-1 to TRBJ2-1, with 11 bases lining up with TRBD2. This CDR3 comprises 17 residues. The V gene's germline CDR1 is SGHRS and CDR2 YFSETQ. The J segment lost 3 bases and the V segment lost 4 bases, leaving 9 bases of the junction unmatched. CDR3 nucleotide sequence: TGCGCCAGCAGCCCGGGACTAGCGGTTCCACTCTACAATGAGCAGTTCTTC. This gives the protein CASSPGLAVPLYNEQFF.